Shown below are 25 T cell receptor beta chains from a single sample sequenced in a study of T cells after posttransplantation cyclophosphamide. Method: immunoSEQ multiplex PCR; TCRdb's copy keeps in-frame clones and lacks some. The sample consists of about 11,000 clones, 95% of them appearing once. Specimen: naive CD8+ T cells sorted from PBMCs. These TCRs come from a man aged 25 to 45 in good health and a related stem cell transplant donor.

This chain uses TRBV19 with TRBJ2-1; TRBD1 matches at 11 bases. The CDR3 is 14 amino acids. Trimming took 1 base from V and 8 from J; bases not matched to a gene: 1. CDR1 and CDR2 from the germline V gene are LNHDA and SQIVND (reference sequence). CDR3 sequence: CASSIGTGGDEQFF. CDR3 in DNA: TGTGCCAGTAGTATAGGGACAGGGGGCGATGAGCAGTTCTTC.

This rearrangement joins TRBV27 to TRBJ2-7, with D unresolved. Germline V gene data show CDR1 as MNHEY and CDR2 as SMNVEV (reference sequence). The CDR3 has 13 amino acids. Deletions cut 8 bases from V and 2 bases from J, with 13 bases between. The CDR3 DNA sequence: TGTGCCAGCTCCATAGCCAGTACCTACGAGCAGTACTTC. Translation: CASSIASTYEQYF.

The count of this clone is one. The chain carries TRBV9 and TRBJ1-2, with 7 bases fitting TRBD1. The CDR3 runs 15 residues. V shed 0 bases, J shed 3 bases, and the junction held 5 bases outside the gene matches. The germline V gene has CDR1 SGDLS and CDR2 YYNGEE. CDR3 residues: CASSVGVQGDYGYTF. DNA for the CDR3: TGTGCCAGCAGCGTAGGGGTTCAGGGGGACTATGGCTACACCTTC.

The chain couples TRBV9 to TRBJ1-3; 7 nucleotides line up with TRBD1. Per the germline V gene, CDR1 is SGDLS and CDR2 is YYNGEE. The CDR3 length is 15 residues. J lost 5 bases, V lost 2 bases, and 7 bases had no gene match. The CDR3 coding sequence is TGTGCCAGCAGCGTGGGACAGCGGCCGAGAAACACCATATATTTT. This encodes CASSVGQRPRNTIYF.

The V and J genes are TRBV27 and TRBJ1-1; D perhaps matches TRBD1 (5 bases). The germline V and J ends were trimmed by 3 bases and 0 bases, with 8 bases remaining between them. CDR3 size: 14 residues. In germline, CDR1 is MNHEY, CDR2 SMNVEV (reference sequence). The CDR3 nucleotides are TGTGCCAGCAGTTTTAGGGGCTTGAACACTGAAGCTTTCTTT. Protein product: CASSFRGLNTEAFF.

The V gene is TRBV6-1, the J gene TRBJ2-3; D is unclear. CDR3 size: 17 residues. The germline V gene has CDR1 MNHNS and CDR2 SASEGT. Trimming left V 2 bases short and J 4 bases short, with 19 bases between. Here the CDR3 reads CASSELLRLGAADTQYF. CDR3 nucleotides: TGTGCCAGCAGTGAACTTCTCCGTCTAGGAGCCGCAGATACGCAGTATTTT.

This clone was seen a handful of times. V and J are TRBV5-4 and TRBJ1-4; D is perhaps TRBD1 (5 bases). V lost 3 bases and J lost 1, with 7 bases in between. The CDR3 has 14 residues. Germline V gene data show CDR1 as SGHNT and CDR2 as YYREEE (reference sequence). In nucleotides, the CDR3 is TGTGCCAGCAGCTCCCAGGGAACTAATGAAAAACTGTTTTTT. It is translated as CASSSQGTNEKLFF.

The rearrangement uses TRBV21-1 and TRBJ2-3; TRBD1, the D gene given by the table, was not confirmed from the DNA. TRBV21-1 is given as a pseudogene. CDR3 length equals 17 residues. CDR3 sequence reads: CASTTGDIHTFTDTQYF. Here the CDR3 DNA reads TGTGCCAGCACCACAGGGGACATTCATACCTTCACAGATACGCAGTATTTT.

The V call is TRBV5-1, the J call TRBJ2-3; possible D gene TRBD2, 6 bases. Trimming cost V 4 bases and J 4 bases, with 13 bases left between them. CDR1 and CDR2 from the germline V gene are SGHRS and YFSETQ. The CDR3 is 14 amino acids. CDR3 DNA sequence: TGCGCCAGCAGCCCGTGGGGGGAGGCAGATACGCAGTATTTT. Protein: CASSPWGEADTQYF.

The CDR3 coding sequence is TGTGCCAGCAGCCCCGGACAGGGGCTAAACGAGCAGTACTTC. It is translated as CASSPGQGLNEQYF. The chain has TRBV7-8 and TRBJ2-7; 9 positions agree with TRBD1. Trimming at V came to 5 bases and at J to 5 bases, leaving 7 bases not matched to a gene. The CDR3 is made up of 14 amino acids. The germline V gene encodes CDR1 SGHVS and CDR2 FQNEAQ.

V usage is TRBV19 and J usage is TRBJ1-5; 7 bases map to TRBD1. CDR1 is LNHDA and CDR2 is SQIVND in the germline V gene (reference sequence). The CDR3 consists of 14 residues. Trimming at V came to 7 bases and at J to 5 bases, leaving 8 bases not matched to a gene. Here the CDR3 DNA reads TGTGCCAGTACCAAGACAGGGATGGATCAGCCCCAGCATTTT. Protein sequence: CASTKTGMDQPQHF.

V usage is TRBV5-1 and J usage is TRBJ1-5; D perhaps matches TRBD1 (6 bases). Germline V gene sequence: CDR1 SGHRS, CDR2 YFSETQ. The CDR3 length is 11 residues. V was shortened by 6 bases and J by 7 bases, with 8 bases between the two germline ends. CDR3 bases: TGCGCCAGCAAACAGGGCCAGCCCCAGCATTTT. Protein: CASKQGQPQHF.

The chain is built from TRBV9 and TRBJ2-7, with a weak D call TRBD2 (5 bases). V lost 3 bases and J 1 base, leaving 14 bases between the germline ends. The CDR3 contains 15 residues. From germline, CDR1 is SGDLS and CDR2 YYNGEE. CDR3 coding DNA: TGTGCCAGCAGCGCCTCACCTGGCGGGTCCTACGAGCAGTACTTC. It is translated as CASSASPGGSYEQYF. The complete variable domain, with remaining parts taken from reference TRBV9 and TRBJ2-7, reads DSGVTQTPKHLITATGQRVTLRCSPRSGDLSVYWYQQSLDQGLQFLIQYYNGEERAKGNILERFSAQQFPDLHSELNLSSLELGDSALYFCASSASPGGSYEQYFGPGTRLTVT.

The chain combines TRBV15 with TRBJ2-7, with 7 bases lining up with TRBD2. Germline V gives CDR1 LNHNV, CDR2 YYDKDF (reference sequence). The CDR3 has 16 amino acids. The ends lost 5 bases at V and 4 bases at J; junction bases unmatched: 14. The CDR3: CATSAERESRRYEQYF. CDR3 coding DNA: TGTGCCACCAGCGCCGAGCGGGAAAGTAGGCGATACGAGCAGTACTTC.

The V call is TRBV2, the J call TRBJ2-4, with D perhaps matching TRBD2 (7 bases). The CDR3 covers 14 residues. CDR1 is SNHLY, CDR2 FYNNEI, per germline. The V end was cut by 8 bases, the J end by 5 bases, with 16 bases between. The CDR3 region is CASEEGGAENIQYF. DNA for the CDR3: TGTGCCAGCGAGGAAGGGGGGGCCGAAAACATTCAGTACTTC.

The chain joins TRBV18 to TRBJ1-4; 7 bases match TRBD1. The CDR3 is 14 amino acids. Germline-derived CDR1 and CDR2 are KGHSH and LQKENI. V trimming: 3 bases; J trimming: 4 bases; junction bases outside the gene matches: 2. The CDR3 DNA reads as TGTGCCAGCTCACCGGGACAGATTAATGAAAAACTGTTTTTT. This sequence encodes CASSPGQINEKLFF.

V gene TRBV7-9 combines with J gene TRBJ2-7; D uncertain. The germline gives CDR1 SEHNR, CDR2 FQNEAQ (reference sequence). Trimming took off 6 bases at V and 4 bases at J, with 10 bases between the two ends. This CDR3 is 12 amino acids long. The CDR3 loop is CASSLKPYEQYF. The DNA of the CDR3 is TGTGCCAGCAGTCTTAAGCCATACGAGCAGTACTTC.

The rearrangement uses TRBV5-6 and TRBJ2-7; D gene ambiguous. The germline V gene has CDR1 SGHDT and CDR2 YYEEEE. The CDR3 sequence is 11 residues long. Trimming left V 2 bases short and J 6 bases short, with 6 bases between. This CDR3 reads CASSLTGEQYF. CDR3 in DNA: TGTGCCAGCAGCTTAACGGGCGAGCAGTACTTC.

The chain joins TRBV5-1 to TRBJ2-5; 10 bases are a match to TRBD1. This CDR3 contains 12 residues. Germline V gives CDR1 SGHRS, CDR2 YFSETQ. V trimming: 7 bases; J trimming: 5 bases; junction bases outside the gene matches: 2. CDR3 bases: TGCGCCAGCTCGGGACAGGGGGAGACCCAGTACTTC. Amino acid sequence: CASSGQGETQYF.

V usage is TRBV29-1 and J usage is TRBJ2-2; 9 nucleotides line up with TRBD1. CDR3 length equals 15 residues. Germline loops: CDR1 SQVTM, CDR2 ANQGSEA. With 5 bases clipped from V and 4 bases from J, the junction kept 8 bases outside the gene matches. CDR3 amino acids: CSVLEQGASTGELFF. DNA for the CDR3: TGCAGCGTTCTAGAACAGGGGGCCAGCACCGGGGAGCTGTTTTTT.

This chain uses TRBV27 with TRBJ1-2; 9 nucleotides agree with TRBD1. Losses at the gene ends were 4 bases for V and 3 bases for J; bases not matched to a gene: 3. Germline V gene data show CDR1 as MNHEY and CDR2 as SMNVEV (reference sequence). CDR3 size: 14 residues. The CDR3 DNA reads TGTGCCAGCAGTTCGTACAGGGGGCACTATGGCTACACCTTC. Translation: CASSSYRGHYGYTF.

V usage is TRBV7-9 and J usage is TRBJ2-7; 8 bases match TRBD2. J lost 7 bases, V lost 8 bases, and 13 bases had no gene match. The length of the CDR3 is 14 residues. The germline CDR1 and CDR2 sequences are SEHNR and FQNEAQ (reference sequence). The CDR3 spells CASGGIGLAQEQYF. The DNA for the CDR3 is TGTGCCAGCGGAGGGATAGGACTAGCCCAAGAGCAGTACTTC.

The CDR3 DNA is TGTGCCAGCAGTTACTCTGAGGGTTCTGTTGGCTACACCTTC. It is translated as CASSYSEGSVGYTF. This chain joins TRBV6-5 and TRBJ1-2; D ambiguous. The CDR3 length is 14 residues. The V gene lost 0 bases and the J gene lost 7 bases, with 12 bases spanning the gap. The germline gives CDR1 MNHEY, CDR2 SVGAGI.

The chain uses TRBV6-5 and TRBJ1-6, with D perhaps TRBD1 (5 bases). The germline CDR1 and CDR2 sequences are MNHEY and SVGAGI. V was pared by 2 bases and J by 9 bases, with 17 bases between. CDR3 length: 16 amino acids. In DNA, the CDR3 is TGTGCCAGCAGTTACCGCAGGGTCGATCAGAGTTCACCCCTCCACTTT. As protein: CASSYRRVDQSSPLHF.

The V call is TRBV7-3, the J call TRBJ2-3, with TRBD2 matching 11 bases. The CDR3 loop spans 15 amino acids. V lost 5 bases, J lost 6 bases, and 7 bases stayed unmatched. Looked up from germline, CDR1 is SGHTA and CDR2 is FQGTGA. The CDR3 region has the DNA TGTGCCAGCAGCCTTAGCGGGGGGGGTGGGGATACGCAGTATTTT. Protein: CASSLSGGGGDTQYF.